The 10 T cell receptor beta chains below all came from one sample that was sequenced in a study of cytomegalovirus exposure and HLA in healthy donors. Amplification used 60 Vbeta primers and 13 Jbeta primers. The method was immunoSEQ multiplex PCR; TCRdb's version includes in-frame clones alone and lacks a portion of them. The sample carries around 150,000 clones, approximately 81% recorded once. Specimen: PBMCs. The receptors here all came from a man younger than 30 in good health and CMV-seronegative.

The chain recombines TRBV4-1 with TRBJ2-5; D is possibly TRBD2 (6 bases). Germline CDR1 reads MGHRA; CDR2 reads YSYEKL. The V gene lost 0 bases and the J gene lost 5 bases, with 16 bases spanning the gap. The CDR3 is made up of 16 amino acids. As DNA, the CDR3 is TGCGCCAGCAGCCAAGATGGCGTGGAGGGGAGGGAGACCCAGTACTTC. Its translation: CASSQDGVEGRETQYF.

The chain carries TRBV7-6 and TRBJ2-7; 10 bases line up with TRBD1. Germline V gene lookup returns CDR1 SGHVS and CDR2 FNYEAQ. V trimming: 3 bases; J trimming: 2 bases; junction bases outside the gene matches: 4. This CDR3 is built from 15 residues. The CDR3 nucleotides are TGTGCCAGCAGCTTTGGGGGACAGGGGACCTACGAGCAGTACTTC. This gives the protein CASSFGGQGTYEQYF. The whole variable domain, remainder taken from reference TRBV7-6 and TRBJ2-7, is GAGVSQSPRYKVTKRGQDVALRCDPISGHVSLYWYRQALGQGPEFLTYFNYEAQQDKSGLPNDRFSAERPEGSISTLTIQRTEQRDSAMYRCASSFGGQGTYEQYFGPGTRLTVT.

The chain employs TRBV5-4 and TRBJ1-3; no reliable D call. This CDR3 is built from 15 residues. Between the trimmed V and J ends, which lost 0 bases and 6 bases, there was a span of 13 bases. The germline V gene has CDR1 SGHNT and CDR2 YYREEE (reference sequence). The CDR3 loop is CASSLAPDGKNTIYF. In DNA form, the CDR3 reads TGTGCCAGCAGCTTGGCCCCTGACGGGAAAAACACCATATATTTT.

This clone occurred a few times. Sequence at one end of the junction differs from germline and may be a read error. V usage is TRBV7-9 and J usage is TRBJ1-4, with D maybe TRBD1 (5 bases). The CDR3 length is 14 residues. Germline-derived CDR1 and CDR2 are SEHNR and FQNEAQ (reference sequence). This chain's CDR3 is CSSSSRQMNEKLFF. The CDR3 nucleotides are TGTTCCAGCAGCTCCAGACAGATGAATGAAAAACTGTTTTTT.

The chain couples TRBV11-2 to TRBJ2-7; 10 bases fit TRBD1. This CDR3 spans 15 amino acids. V shed 6 bases and J 1 base; nucleotides not matched to a gene: 6. CDR1 SGHAT and CDR2 FQNNGV come from the germline V gene. The CDR3 DNA reads as TGTGCCAGCAGAGCTCCGGGACAGGGGTCCTACGAGCAGTACTTC. It is translated as CASRAPGQGSYEQYF.

The genes are TRBV11-2 and TRBJ1-5; the D is unclear. V lost 5 bases and J lost 0, with 8 bases in between. CDR1 is SGHAT, CDR2 FQNNGV, per germline. The CDR3 totals 14 residues. CDR3 DNA: TGTGCCAGCAGCCCGACTCTTAGCAATCAGCCCCAGCATTTT. Translated: CASSPTLSNQPQHF.

The chain employs TRBV2 and TRBJ1-2; TRBD1 matches 8 bases. V lost 8 bases and J lost 4; bases outside the gene matches: 9. This CDR3 is 14 amino acids long. Germline CDR1 SNHLY, CDR2 FYNNEI. The CDR3 DNA reads TGTGCCAGCGGGACAGGAAATTTATTCTATGGCTACACCTTC. Residues: CASGTGNLFYGYTF.

V is TRBV25-1 and J is TRBJ2-6; perhaps TRBD1 as D (6 bases). Germline V gene data show CDR1 as MGHDK and CDR2 as SYGVNS. The CDR3 is 17 amino acids. V was trimmed by 0 bases and J by 4 bases, leaving 13 bases between them. For the CDR3, the DNA is TGTGCCAGCAGTGAATATAACAGGGTGGCGGGGGCCAACGTCCTGACTTTC. This gives the protein CASSEYNRVAGANVLTF.

V usage is TRBV7-9 and J usage is TRBJ2-1; tentatively, D is TRBD2 (5 bases). This CDR3 comprises 17 residues. In germline, CDR1 is SEHNR, CDR2 FQNEAQ (reference sequence). V was shortened by 5 bases and J by 0 bases, with 17 bases between the two germline ends. CDR3 sequence (DNA): TGTGCCAGCAGCGACCTGGGGATGGCGGGCTCCTACAATGAGCAGTTCTTC. Its protein is CASSDLGMAGSYNEQFF.

The chain has TRBV25-1 and TRBJ2-1; TRBD2 agrees at 9 bases. Trimming removed 3 bases from V and 7 bases from J; junction bases left unmatched: 10. Germline values: CDR1 MGHDK, CDR2 SYGVNS. This CDR3 spans 16 amino acids. The chain's CDR3 is CASSDWGTSPRNEQFF. Written as DNA, the CDR3 is TGTGCCAGCAGTGATTGGGGGACTAGCCCCCGGAATGAGCAGTTCTTC. The entire variable domain, with the rest obtained from reference TRBV25-1 and TRBJ2-1, is as follows: EADIYQTPRYLVIGTGKKITLECSQTMGHDKMYWYQQDPGMELHLIHYSYGVNSTEKGDLSSESTVSRIRTEHFPLTLESARPSHTSQYLCASSDWGTSPRNEQFFGPGTRLTVL.